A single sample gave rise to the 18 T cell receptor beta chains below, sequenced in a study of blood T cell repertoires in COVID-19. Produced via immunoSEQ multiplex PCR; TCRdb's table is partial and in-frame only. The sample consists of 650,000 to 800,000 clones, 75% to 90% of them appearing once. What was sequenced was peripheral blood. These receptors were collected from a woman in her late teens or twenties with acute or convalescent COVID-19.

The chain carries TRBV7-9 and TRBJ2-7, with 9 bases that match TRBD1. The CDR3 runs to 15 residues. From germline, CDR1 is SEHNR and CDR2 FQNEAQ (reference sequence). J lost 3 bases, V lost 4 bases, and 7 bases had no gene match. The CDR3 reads CASSSTGTGLYEQYF. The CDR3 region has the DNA TGTGCCAGCAGCTCAACCGGGACAGGGCTCTACGAGCAGTACTTC.

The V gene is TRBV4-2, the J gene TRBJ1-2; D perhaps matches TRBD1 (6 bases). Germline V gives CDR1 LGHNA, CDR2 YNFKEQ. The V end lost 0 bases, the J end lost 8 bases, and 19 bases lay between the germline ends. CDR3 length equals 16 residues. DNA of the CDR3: TGTGCCAGCAGCCAAGATATAGGACAGCCGATCCCGGGCTACACCTTC. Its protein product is CASSQDIGQPIPGYTF.

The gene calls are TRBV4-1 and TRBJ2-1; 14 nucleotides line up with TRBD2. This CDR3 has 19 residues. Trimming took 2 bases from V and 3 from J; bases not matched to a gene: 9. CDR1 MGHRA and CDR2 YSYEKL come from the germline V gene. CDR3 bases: TGCGCCAGCAGCCAACCAAGGACTAGCGGGGGGCCGGGCTACAATGAGCAGTTCTTC. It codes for CASSQPRTSGGPGYNEQFF.

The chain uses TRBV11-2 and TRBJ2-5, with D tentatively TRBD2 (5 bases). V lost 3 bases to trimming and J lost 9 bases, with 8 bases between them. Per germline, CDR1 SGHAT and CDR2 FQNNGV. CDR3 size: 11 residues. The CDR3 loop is CASSLTGSQYF. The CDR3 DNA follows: TGTGCCAGCAGCTTGACGGGGTCCCAGTACTTC. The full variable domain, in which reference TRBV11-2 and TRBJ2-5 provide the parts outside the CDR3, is EAGVAQSPRYKIIEKRQSVAFWCNPISGHATLYWYQQILGQGPKLLIQFQNNGVVDDSQLPKDRFSAERLKGVDSTLKIQPAKLEDSAVYLCASSLTGSQYFGPGTRLLVL.

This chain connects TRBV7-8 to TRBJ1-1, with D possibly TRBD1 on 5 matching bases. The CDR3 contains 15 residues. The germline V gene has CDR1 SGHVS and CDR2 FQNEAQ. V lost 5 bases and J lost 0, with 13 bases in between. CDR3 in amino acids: CASSGRQTMNTEAFF. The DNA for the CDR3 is TGTGCCAGCAGCGGACGACAGACAATGAACACTGAAGCTTTCTTT.

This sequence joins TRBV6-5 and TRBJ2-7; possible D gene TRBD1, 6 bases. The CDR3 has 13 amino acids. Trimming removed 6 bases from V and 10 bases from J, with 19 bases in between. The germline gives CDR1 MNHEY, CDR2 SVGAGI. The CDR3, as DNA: TGTGCCAGCAGCACAGGACAGCGATTTCTCCAGTACTTC. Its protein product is CASSTGQRFLQYF.

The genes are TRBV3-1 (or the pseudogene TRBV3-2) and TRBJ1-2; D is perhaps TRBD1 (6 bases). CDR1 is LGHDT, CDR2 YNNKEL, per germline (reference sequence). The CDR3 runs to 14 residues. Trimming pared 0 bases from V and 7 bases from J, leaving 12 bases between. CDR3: CASSQEGGAGGYTF. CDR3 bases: TGTGCCAGCAGCCAAGAAGGGGGGGCGGGTGGCTACACCTTC.

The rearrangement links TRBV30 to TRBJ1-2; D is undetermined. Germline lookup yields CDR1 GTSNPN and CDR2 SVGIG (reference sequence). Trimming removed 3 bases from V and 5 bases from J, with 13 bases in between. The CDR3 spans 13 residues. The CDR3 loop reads CAWSGSRAYGYTF. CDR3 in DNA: TGTGCCTGGAGCGGATCGCGGGCATATGGCTACACCTTC.

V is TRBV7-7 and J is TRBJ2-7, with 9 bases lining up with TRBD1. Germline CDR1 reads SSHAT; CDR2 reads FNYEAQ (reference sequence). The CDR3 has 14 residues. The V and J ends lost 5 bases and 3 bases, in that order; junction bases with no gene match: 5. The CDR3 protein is CASSPLGQGYEQYF. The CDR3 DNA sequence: TGTGCCAGCAGCCCTCTGGGACAGGGCTACGAGCAGTACTTC. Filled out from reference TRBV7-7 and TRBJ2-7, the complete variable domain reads GAGVSQSPRYKVTKRGQDVTLRCDPISSHATLYWYQQALGQGPEFLTYFNYEAQPDKSGLPSDRFSAERPEGSISTLTIQRTEQRDSAMYRCASSPLGQGYEQYFGPGTRLTVT.

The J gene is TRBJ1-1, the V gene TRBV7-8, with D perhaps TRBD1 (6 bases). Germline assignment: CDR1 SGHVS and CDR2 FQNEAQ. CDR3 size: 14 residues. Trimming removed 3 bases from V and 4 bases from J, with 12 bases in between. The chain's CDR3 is CASSFQGRPTEAFF. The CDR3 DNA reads TGTGCCAGCAGCTTTCAGGGGCGACCCACTGAAGCTTTCTTT.

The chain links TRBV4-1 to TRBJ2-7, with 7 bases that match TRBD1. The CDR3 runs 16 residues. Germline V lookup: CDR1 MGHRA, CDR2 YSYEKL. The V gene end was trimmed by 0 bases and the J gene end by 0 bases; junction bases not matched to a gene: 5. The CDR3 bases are TGCGCCAGCAGCCAAGATGGGGACAGAACCTCCTACGAGCAGTACTTC. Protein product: CASSQDGDRTSYEQYF.

The CDR3 reads CATSDLGGEFTDTQYF. The CDR3 nucleotides read TGTGCCACCAGTGATTTAGGGGGAGAATTCACAGATACGCAGTATTTT. The rearrangement uses TRBV24-1 and TRBJ2-3; D is perhaps TRBD1 (6 bases). Germline CDR1 reads KGHDR; CDR2 reads SFDVKD. V was pared by 1 base and J by 2 bases, with 12 bases between. This CDR3 region has 16 residues.

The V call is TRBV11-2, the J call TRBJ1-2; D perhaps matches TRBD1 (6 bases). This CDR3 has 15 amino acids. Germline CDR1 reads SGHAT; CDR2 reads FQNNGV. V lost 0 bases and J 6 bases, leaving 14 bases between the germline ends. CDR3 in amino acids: CASSLDHEGGNGYTF. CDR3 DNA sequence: TGTGCCAGCAGCTTAGATCATGAGGGGGGGAATGGCTACACCTTC.

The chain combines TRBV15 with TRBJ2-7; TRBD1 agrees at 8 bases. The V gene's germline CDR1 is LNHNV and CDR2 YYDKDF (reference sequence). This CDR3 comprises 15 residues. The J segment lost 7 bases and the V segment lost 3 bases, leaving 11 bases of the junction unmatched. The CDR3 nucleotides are TGTGCCACCAGCAGGCACCGGGACAGGCTTTGGGAGCAGTACTTC. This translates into CATSRHRDRLWEQYF.

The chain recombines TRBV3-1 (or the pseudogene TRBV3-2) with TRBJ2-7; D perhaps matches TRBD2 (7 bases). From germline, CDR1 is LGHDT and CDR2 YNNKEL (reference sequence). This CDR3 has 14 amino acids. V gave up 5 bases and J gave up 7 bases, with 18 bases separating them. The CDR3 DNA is TGTGCCAGCAGCTCGGTCAGGGGAGGGGGTGAGCAGTACTTC. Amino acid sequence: CASSSVRGGGEQYF.

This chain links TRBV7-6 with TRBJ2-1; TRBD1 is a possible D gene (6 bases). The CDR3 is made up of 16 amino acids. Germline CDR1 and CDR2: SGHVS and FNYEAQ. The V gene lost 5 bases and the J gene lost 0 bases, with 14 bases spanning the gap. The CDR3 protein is CASSPRVGASYNEQFF. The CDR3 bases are TGTGCCAGCAGCCCCCGGGTGGGGGCCTCCTACAATGAGCAGTTCTTC.

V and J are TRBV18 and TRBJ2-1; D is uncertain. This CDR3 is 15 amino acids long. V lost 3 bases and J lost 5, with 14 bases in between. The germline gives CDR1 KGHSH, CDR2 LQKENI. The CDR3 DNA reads TGTGCCAGCTCACCTCCGGTCGCCATCCACAATGAGCAGTTCTTC. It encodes CASSPPVAIHNEQFF.

DNA of the CDR3: TGTGCCAGCAGCGTAGAAGAGAACTATGGCTACACCTTC. It translates to CASSVEENYGYTF. The chain combines TRBV9 with TRBJ1-2; D unresolved. CDR1 is SGDLS, CDR2 YYNGEE, per germline. Trimming took off 0 bases at V and 2 bases at J, with 5 bases between the two ends. This CDR3 contains 13 residues.